Sequencing of this T cell receptor (beta chain) was carried out in a study of a mutant IDH1 vaccine in newly diagnosed glioma. Across the study: Standard pretreatment was either radiotherapy, temozolomide, or, for most, radiochemotherapy with temozolomide.

This CDR3 is built from 14 residues. Germline lookup yields CDR1 SQVTM and CDR2 ANQGSEA. The ends lost 8 bases at V and 7 bases at J; junction bases unmatched: 11. Time point defined: baseline, week 1 (first vaccination visit). The treatment: pre-vaccination baseline after standard-of-care therapy. About this clone: As yet, its antigen is unknown.

Study results and limitations: A vaccine-induced immune response developed in around 94% of the patients. Pseudoprogression looked unconnected to shifts in top peripheral T cell clonotypes.

Measured with immunoSEQ multiplex PCR; TCRdb has only the in-frame clones, and not every one. The table shows around 59,000 clones, with around 92% occurring only once. The sequence came from a middle-aged man with glioma. This chain connects TRBV29-1 to TRBJ2-5, with 12 bases matching TRBD1. This material consisted of PBMCs, taken from a glioma patient treated with radiotherapy, temozolomide or both. Here the CDR3 DNA reads TGCAGCTTACCGGGACAGGGGGCGATCGGGACCCAGTACTTC. Its translation: CSLPGQGAIGTQYF.